These 16 T cell receptor beta chains were sequenced from one sample in a study of identical twins. TCRdb ran MiXCR on the 5' RACE reads and lists one entry per CDR3 protein. The data hold more than 350,000 distinct CDR3 sequences, with 7% to 9.5% observed a single time. The sample taken for sequencing was naive T cells sorted from blood. Source of these receptors: a woman aged 45-59 years in good health.

In this sample, this clonotype turned up a few times. V gene TRBV24-1 combines with J gene TRBJ2-2; a weak D match, TRBD2 (5 bases). Germline V gene sequence: CDR1 KGHDR, CDR2 SFDVKD. The CDR3 has 16 amino acids. V lost 1 base to trimming and J lost 3 bases, with 11 bases between them. CDR3 nucleotides: TGTGCCACCAGTGATTTTAAAACAGCGGACACCGGGGAGCTGTTTTTT. This encodes CATSDFKTADTGELFF.

This clonotype was counted at least ten times. The chain joins TRBV12-3 or TRBV12-4 to TRBJ2-1; D remains unclear. The CDR3 sequence is 14 residues long. V lost 7 bases and J lost 5, with 15 bases in between. In nucleotides, the CDR3 is TGTGCCAGCACCCCACCCACAAAAAACAATGAGCAGTTCTTC. Translating it yields CASTPPTKNNEQFF.

V gene TRBV12-3 or TRBV12-4 combines with J gene TRBJ2-5; D ambiguous. The V end was cut by 2 bases, the J end by 4 bases, with 8 bases between. The CDR3 loop spans 13 amino acids. The CDR3 sequence: CASSLRLRETQYF. The CDR3 DNA follows: TGTGCCAGCAGTTTAAGGTTGAGAGAGACCCAGTACTTC.

Only a few counts were recorded for this clonotype. CDR3 region: CASSSSRQNTGELFF. For the CDR3, the DNA is TGTGCCAGCAGCTCCAGTCGGCAAAACACCGGGGAGCTGTTTTTT. The chain carries TRBV11-2 and TRBJ2-2; D ambiguous. Trimming cost V 4 bases and J 2 bases, with 11 bases left between them. This CDR3 is 15 amino acids long. Germline V gene data show CDR1 as SGHAT and CDR2 as FQNNGV. Full variable domain (remainder filled in from reference TRBV11-2 and TRBJ2-2): EAGVAQSPRYKIIEKRQSVAFWCNPISGHATLYWYQQILGQGPKLLIQFQNNGVVDDSQLPKDRFSAERLKGVDSTLKIQPAKLEDSAVYLCASSSSRQNTGELFFGEGSRLTVL.

This clonotype was recorded at least ten times. The gene calls are TRBV5-1 and TRBJ2-7; TRBD1 aligns across 10 bases. The germline V gene has CDR1 SGHRS and CDR2 YFSETQ. The CDR3 is 15 amino acids. V shed 4 bases and J 3 bases; nucleotides not matched to a gene: 7. CDR3 coding DNA: TGCGCCAGCAGCCTGGGGACAGGGGACGACTACGAGCAGTACGTC. It is translated as CASSLGTGDDYEQYV.

This clonotype was seen more than once but under ten times. CDR3 sequence: CSALTGLGLTVGSYEQYF. Written as DNA, the CDR3 is TGCAGTGCTTTAACGGGACTAGGGTTGACCGTGGGCTCCTACGAGCAGTACTTC. The chain carries TRBV20-1 and TRBJ2-7; 8 nucleotides agree with TRBD2. The CDR3 spans 18 residues. Germline V gene data show CDR1 as DFQATT and CDR2 as SNEGSKA (reference sequence). V lost 5 bases and J lost 0; bases outside the gene matches: 18.

This clonotype was observed a few times. The chain employs TRBV27 and TRBJ2-1, with D possibly TRBD2 on 6 matching bases. This CDR3 is built from 16 residues. Looked up from germline, CDR1 is MNHEY and CDR2 is SMNVEV (reference sequence). The V end lost 5 bases, the J end lost 0 bases, and 14 bases lay between the germline ends. For the CDR3, the DNA is TGTGCCAGCAGTCCCCCTAGCGTAGGCTCCTACAATGAGCAGTTCTTC. Its translation is CASSPPSVGSYNEQFF.

This clonotype was seen repeatedly, ten times or more. V usage is TRBV12-3 or TRBV12-4 and J usage is TRBJ1-1; D gene unclear. V was cut by 8 bases and J by 0 bases, with 10 bases left in between. CDR3 length: 13 amino acids. CDR3 loop: CASSRTMNTEAFF. DNA of the CDR3: TGTGCCAGCTCGCGGACGATGAACACTGAAGCTTTCTTT.

This clonotype occurred many times. V usage is TRBV3-1 and J usage is TRBJ2-1; 7 bases fit TRBD2. The CDR3 totals 14 residues. The germline V gene has CDR1 LGHDT and CDR2 YNNKEL (reference sequence). Trimming removed 0 bases from V and 7 bases from J; junction bases left unmatched: 3. The CDR3 DNA sequence: TGTGCCAGCAGCCAAGAACGGCGGGAGAATGAGCAGTTCTTC. It encodes CASSQERRENEQFF.

J is TRBJ2-3 and V is TRBV9; tentatively, D is TRBD1 or TRBD2 (5 bases each). Germline-derived CDR1 and CDR2 are SGDLS and YYNGEE. The V gene lost 4 bases and the J gene lost 2 bases, with 17 bases spanning the gap. This CDR3 spans 16 amino acids. The CDR3 loop reads CASSSSLAGTTDTQYF. The DNA of the CDR3 is TGTGCCAGCAGCTCGTCCCTGGCAGGGACCACAGATACGCAGTATTTT.

This clonotype has at least ten counts. This CDR3 reads CASSRKRSSTDTQYF. The CDR3 nucleotides read TGTGCCAGCAGCCGAAAGCGGTCTAGCACAGATACGCAGTATTTT. The chain couples TRBV14 to TRBJ2-3; D perhaps matches TRBD2 (5 bases). The CDR3 is made up of 15 amino acids. CDR1 and CDR2 from the germline V gene are SGHDN and FVKESK. The V and J ends lost 4 bases and 0 bases respectively, with 11 bases between them. The entire variable domain, with the rest obtained from reference TRBV14 and TRBJ2-3, is as follows: EAGVTQFPSHSVIEKGQTVTLRCDPISGHDNLYWYRRVMGKEIKFLLHFVKESKQDESGMPNNRFLAERTGGTYSTLKVQPAELEDSGVYFCASSRKRSSTDTQYFGPGTRLTVL.

This clonotype has ten or more counts. V and J are TRBV4-1 and TRBJ2-7; 9 positions match TRBD1. Trimming took 1 base from V and 1 from J; bases not matched to a gene: 2. In germline, CDR1 is MGHRA, CDR2 YSYEKL. The CDR3 is 15 residues long. The CDR3 region is CASSQAGQGSYEQYF. The CDR3 coding sequence is TGCGCCAGCAGCCAAGCAGGACAGGGGTCCTACGAGCAGTACTTC.

For this clonotype: A read error may explain this, as a much larger clone is one base away. In this CDR3 the conserved last residue, phenylalanine or tryptophan, is missing, so a read error is likely. This chain uses TRBV3-1 with TRBJ2-7, with D possibly TRBD1 on 5 matching bases. The CDR3 is made up of 14 amino acids. Germline CDR1 LGHDT, CDR2 YNNKEL (reference sequence). The germline V and J ends were trimmed by 1 base and 2 bases, with 9 bases remaining between them. This CDR3 is CASSQVTGTYEQYL. For the CDR3, the DNA is TGTGCCAGCAGCCAAGTCACAGGAACCTACGAGCAGTACCTC.

The rearrangement links TRBV29-1 to TRBJ2-6; D possibly corresponds to TRBD1 (6 bases). V lost 7 bases and J 0 bases, leaving 13 bases between the germline ends. From germline, CDR1 is SQVTM and CDR2 ANQGSEA. This CDR3 contains 15 residues. The CDR3 coding sequence is TGCAGCGCCCGGGACATCGGCTCTGGGGCCAACGTCCTGACTTTC. It specifies CSARDIGSGANVLTF. Using reference TRBV29-1 and TRBJ2-6 for the parts outside the CDR3, the full variable domain is SAVISQKPSRDICQRGTSLTIQCQVDSQVTMMFWYRQQPGQSLTLIATANQGSEATYESGFVIDKFPISRPNLTFSTLTVSNMSPEDSSIYLCSARDIGSGANVLTFGAGSRLTVL.

This chain joins TRBV7-9 and TRBJ1-1; TRBD1 might be the D (5 bases). The V end lost 7 bases, the J end lost 3 bases, and 12 bases lay between the germline ends. The CDR3 sequence is 13 residues long. Germline-derived CDR1 and CDR2 are SEHNR and FQNEAQ (reference sequence). CDR3 loop: CASTRDLYTEAFF. For the CDR3, the DNA is TGTGCCAGCACAAGGGACTTATACACTGAAGCTTTCTTT.

This clonotype was observed many times. The rearrangement uses TRBV12-3 or TRBV12-4 and TRBJ1-1, with D possibly TRBD1 on 6 matching bases. The ends were cut back, 6 bases at V and 4 bases at J, with 12 bases in the middle. The CDR3 is made up of 13 amino acids. This CDR3 is CASSNRDGTEAFF. The CDR3 nucleotides read TGTGCCAGCAGCAACAGGGATGGCACTGAAGCTTTCTTT.